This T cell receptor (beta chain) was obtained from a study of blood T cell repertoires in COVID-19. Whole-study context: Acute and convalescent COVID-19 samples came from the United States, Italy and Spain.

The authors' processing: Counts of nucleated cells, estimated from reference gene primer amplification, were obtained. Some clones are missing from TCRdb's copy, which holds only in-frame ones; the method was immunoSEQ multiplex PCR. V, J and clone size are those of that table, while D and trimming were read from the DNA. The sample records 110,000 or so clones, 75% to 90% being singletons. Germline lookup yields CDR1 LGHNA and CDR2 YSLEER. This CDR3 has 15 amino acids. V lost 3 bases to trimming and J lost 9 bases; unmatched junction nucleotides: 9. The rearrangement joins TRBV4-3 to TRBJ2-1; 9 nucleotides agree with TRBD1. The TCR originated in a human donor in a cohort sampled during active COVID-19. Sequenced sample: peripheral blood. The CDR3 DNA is TGCGCCAGCAGCCAGAGGGACAGGGACTTTGGTGAGCAGTTCTTC. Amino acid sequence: CASSQRDRDFGEQFF.